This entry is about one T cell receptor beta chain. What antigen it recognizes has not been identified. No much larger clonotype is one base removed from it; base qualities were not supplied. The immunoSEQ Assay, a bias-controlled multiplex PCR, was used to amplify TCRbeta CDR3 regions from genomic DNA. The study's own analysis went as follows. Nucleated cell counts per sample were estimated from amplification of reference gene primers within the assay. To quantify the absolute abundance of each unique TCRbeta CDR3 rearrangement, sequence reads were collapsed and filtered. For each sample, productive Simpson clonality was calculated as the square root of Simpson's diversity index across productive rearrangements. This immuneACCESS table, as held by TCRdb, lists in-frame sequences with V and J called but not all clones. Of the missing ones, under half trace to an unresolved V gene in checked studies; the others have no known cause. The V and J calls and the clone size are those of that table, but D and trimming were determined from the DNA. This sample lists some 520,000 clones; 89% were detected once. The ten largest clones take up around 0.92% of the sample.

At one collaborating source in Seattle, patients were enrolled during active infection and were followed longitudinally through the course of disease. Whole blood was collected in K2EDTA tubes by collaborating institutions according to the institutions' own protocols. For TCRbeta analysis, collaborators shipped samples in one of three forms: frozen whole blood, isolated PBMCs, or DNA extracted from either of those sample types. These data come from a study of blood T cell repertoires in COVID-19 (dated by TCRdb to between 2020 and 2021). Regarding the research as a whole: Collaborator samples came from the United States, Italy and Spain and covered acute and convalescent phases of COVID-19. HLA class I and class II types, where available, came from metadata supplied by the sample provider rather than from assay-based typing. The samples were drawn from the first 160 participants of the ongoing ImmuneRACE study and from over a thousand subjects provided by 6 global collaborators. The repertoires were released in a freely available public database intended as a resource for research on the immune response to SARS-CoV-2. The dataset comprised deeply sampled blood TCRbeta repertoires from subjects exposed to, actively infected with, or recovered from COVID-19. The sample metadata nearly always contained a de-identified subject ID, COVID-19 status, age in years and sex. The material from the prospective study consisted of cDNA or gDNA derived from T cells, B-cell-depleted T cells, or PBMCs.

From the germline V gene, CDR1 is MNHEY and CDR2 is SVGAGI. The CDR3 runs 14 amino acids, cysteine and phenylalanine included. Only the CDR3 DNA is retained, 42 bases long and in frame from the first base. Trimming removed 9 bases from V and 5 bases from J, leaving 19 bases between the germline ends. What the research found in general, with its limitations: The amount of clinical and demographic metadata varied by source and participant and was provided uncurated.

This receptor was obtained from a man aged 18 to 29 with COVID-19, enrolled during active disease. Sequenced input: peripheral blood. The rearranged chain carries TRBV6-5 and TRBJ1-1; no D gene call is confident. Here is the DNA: TGTGCCAGTTTGATCTCATTAATGAGGACTGAAGCTTTCTTT. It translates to CASLISLMRTEAFF.